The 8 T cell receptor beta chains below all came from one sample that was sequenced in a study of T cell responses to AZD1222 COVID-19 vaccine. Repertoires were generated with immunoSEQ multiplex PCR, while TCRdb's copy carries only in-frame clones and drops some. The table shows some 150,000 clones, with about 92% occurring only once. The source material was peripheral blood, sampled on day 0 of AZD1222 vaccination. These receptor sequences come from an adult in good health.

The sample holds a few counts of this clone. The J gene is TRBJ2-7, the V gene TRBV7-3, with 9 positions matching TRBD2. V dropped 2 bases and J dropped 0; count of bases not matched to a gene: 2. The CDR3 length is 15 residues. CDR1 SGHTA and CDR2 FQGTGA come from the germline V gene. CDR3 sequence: CASSLEAGGSYEQYF. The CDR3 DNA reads TGTGCCAGCAGCTTAGAAGCGGGGGGCTCCTACGAGCAGTACTTC.

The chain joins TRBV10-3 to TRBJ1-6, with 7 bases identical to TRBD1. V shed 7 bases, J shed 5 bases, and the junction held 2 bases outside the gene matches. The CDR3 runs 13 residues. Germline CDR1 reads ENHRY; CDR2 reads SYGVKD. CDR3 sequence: CAIKGTDNSPLHF. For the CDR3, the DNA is TGTGCCATCAAAGGGACAGATAATTCACCCCTCCACTTT.

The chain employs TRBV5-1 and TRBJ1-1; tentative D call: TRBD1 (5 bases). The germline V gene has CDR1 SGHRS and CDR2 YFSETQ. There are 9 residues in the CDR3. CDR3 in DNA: TGCGAACCAACTGGGGGAGCTTTCTTT. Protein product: CEPTGGAFF.

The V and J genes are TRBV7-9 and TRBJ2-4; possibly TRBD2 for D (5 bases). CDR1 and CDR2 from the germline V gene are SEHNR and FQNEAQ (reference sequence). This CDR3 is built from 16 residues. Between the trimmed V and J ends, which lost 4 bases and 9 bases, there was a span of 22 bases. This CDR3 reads CASSSRLTGRAGIQYF. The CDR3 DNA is TGTGCCAGCAGCTCGCGTCTCACCGGGCGGGCAGGCATTCAGTACTTC.

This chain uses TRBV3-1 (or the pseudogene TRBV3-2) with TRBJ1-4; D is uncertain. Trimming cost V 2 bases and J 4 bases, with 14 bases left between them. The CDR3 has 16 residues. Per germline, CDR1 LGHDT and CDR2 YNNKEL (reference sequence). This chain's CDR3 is CASSQNGPPFNEKLFF. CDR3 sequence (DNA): TGTGCCAGCAGCCAAAACGGACCCCCATTTAATGAAAAACTGTTTTTT.

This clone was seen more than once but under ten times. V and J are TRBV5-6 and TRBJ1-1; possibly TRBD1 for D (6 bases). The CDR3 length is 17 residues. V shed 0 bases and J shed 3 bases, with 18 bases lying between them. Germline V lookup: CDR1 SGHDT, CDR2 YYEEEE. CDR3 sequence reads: CASSLGWGAGSDTEAFF. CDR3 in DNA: TGTGCCAGCAGCTTGGGCTGGGGGGCGGGTAGTGACACTGAAGCTTTCTTT.

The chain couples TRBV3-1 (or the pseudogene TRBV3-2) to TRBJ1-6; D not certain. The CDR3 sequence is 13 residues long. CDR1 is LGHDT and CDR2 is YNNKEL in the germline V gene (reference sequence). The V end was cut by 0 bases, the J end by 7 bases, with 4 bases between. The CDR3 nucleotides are TGTGCCAGCAGCCAAGATTTCAATTCACCCCTCCACTTT. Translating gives CASSQDFNSPLHF.

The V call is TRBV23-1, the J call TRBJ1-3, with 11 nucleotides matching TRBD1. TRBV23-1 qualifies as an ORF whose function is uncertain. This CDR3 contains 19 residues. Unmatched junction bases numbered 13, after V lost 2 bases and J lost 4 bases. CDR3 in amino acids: CASSQTALDRGHRGNTIYF. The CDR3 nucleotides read TGCGCCAGCAGTCAAACCGCATTGGACAGGGGGCACAGGGGAAACACCATATATTTT.